The rows below give T cell receptor beta chains drawn from one sample of a study of control samples from healthy donors and cancer patients. Libraries were prepared by immunoSEQ multiplex PCR; TCRdb keeps only in-frame clonotypes and omits some of them. The sample has 6,000 to 7,500 clones, roughly 80% seen once. Input material: formalin-fixed, paraffin-embedded tissue. The origin of the receptors is a male donor with melanoma. CDR3s include the opening cysteine and the closing phenylalanine or tryptophan. Each record gives: clone size, CDR3 length, D gene, J gene, V gene, CDR3 DNA, CDR3 protein. D genes are given only for firm matches. Clone size is given for some rows only: seen once, a few or many times, or a class if the clone is expanded.

>NA|17|TRBD1|TRBJ2-7|TRBV5-1
TGCGCCAGCAGCTTCGACAGGACAGGGGGCAGCAGGAACGAGCAGTACTTC
CASSFDRTGGSRNEQYF
>NA|17|TRBD2|TRBJ2-5|TRBV4-2
TGTGCCAGCAGCCAAGATCTGGTTAGCGGGGGGGCGGGGACCCAGTACTTC
CASSQDLVSGGAGTQYF
>few|15|TRBD2|TRBJ2-1|TRBV5-1
TGCGCCAGCAGCTTGGCCCAGCTAGCGGGGGGCGAGCAGTTCTTC
CASSLAQLAGGEQFF
>once|14|NA|TRBJ2-2|TRBV7-2
TGTGCCAGCAGCCCCCCCTTTGTCACCGGGGAGCTGTTTTTT
CASSPPFVTGELFF
>NA|14|NA|TRBJ2-7|TRBV23-1
TGCGCCAACAATCCGATCGGGTCCTCGTACGAGCAGTACTTC
CANNPIGSSYEQYF
>once|13|NA|TRBJ2-7|TRBV7-2
TGTGCCAGCAGCTCGAGCTGGAGCTACGAGCAGTACTTC
CASSSSWSYEQYF
>NA|15|TRBD1|TRBJ1-1|TRBV5-6
TGTGCCAGCAGCTCCATGGACAGGCTGAACACTGAAGCTTTCTTT
CASSSMDRLNTEAFF
>NA|15|TRBD2|TRBJ2-1|TRBV6-2/TRBV6-3
TGTGCCAGCAGTTACGTATGGACTAGCGGGAGTGAGCAGTTCTTC
CASSYVWTSGSEQFF
>NA|15|TRBD1|TRBJ2-2|TRBV19
TGTGCCAGTAGCTCAGGACAGGGTAGGGTCGGGGAGCTGTTTTTT
CASSSGQGRVGELFF
>NA|15|NA|TRBJ1-5|TRBV2
TGTGCCAGCCGTCCGGGTGGAAGAGGCAATCAGCCCCAGCATTTT
CASRPGGRGNQPQHF
>NA|15|NA|TRBJ1-1|TRBV5-6
TGTGCCAGCAGCTTATCAGAGGTTATGAACACTGAAGCTTTCTTT
CASSLSEVMNTEAFF
>NA|14|NA|TRBJ2-6|TRBV13
TGTGCCAGCAGCTTCCACTCCGGGGCCAACGTCCTGACTTTC
CASSFHSGANVLTF
>NA|17|TRBD2|TRBJ2-2|TRBV4-2
TGTGCCAGCAGCCCTGAGGGCGGGACTAGCGGGAGAGGGGAGCTGTTTTTT
CASSPEGGTSGRGELFF
>NA|17|NA|TRBJ1-2|TRBV19
TGTGCCAGTAGTATAGGTTCCTCGGGACATCTTAACTATGGCTACACCTTC
CASSIGSSGHLNYGYTF
>NA|15|NA|TRBJ2-7|TRBV5-4
TGTGCCAGCAGCTTGGGCACCGGTTACTCCTACGAGCAGTACTTC
CASSLGTGYSYEQYF
>NA|13|NA|TRBJ1-2|TRBV12-3/TRBV12-4
TGTGCCAGCAGTTTAGGGGAAGAATATGGCTACACCTTC
CASSLGEEYGYTF
>NA|13|NA|TRBJ2-4|TRBV5-1
TGCGCCAGCAGCTTGTCAGGGACGGACATTCAGTACTTC
CASSLSGTDIQYF
>NA|15|NA|TRBJ1-1|TRBV3-1/TRBV3-2
TGTGCCAGCAGCCTTTACCGGGAGGGAAGCCCTGAAGCTTTCTTT
CASSLYREGSPEAFF
>NA|12|NA|TRBJ1-1|TRBV7-9
TGTGCCAGCAGCTTAATGAACACTGAAGCTTTCTTT
CASSLMNTEAFF
>NA|15|TRBD1|TRBJ2-2|TRBV2
TGTGCCAGCAGAGGGGGACAGGGGGGCCCCGGGGAGCTGTTTTTT
CASRGGQGGPGELFF
>NA|15|NA|TRBJ1-2|TRBV2
TGTGCCAGCAGTACAGCAATGGGGGGGGAAGGTGGCTACACCTTC
CASSTAMGGEGGYTF
>NA|15|NA|TRBJ2-2|TRBV2
TGTGCCAGCAGAAGCGACAGTACGAACACCGGGGAGCTGTTTTTT
CASRSDSTNTGELFF
>NA|15|NA|TRBJ1-1|TRBV27
TGTGCCAGCAGTCGGCAGGGTAGGGGAGGCACTGAAGCTTTCTTT
CASSRQGRGGTEAFF
>NA|15|NA|TRBJ2-1|TRBV6-5
TGTGCCAGCAGAAGACTAGAACTCTCCTACAATGAGCAGTTCTTC
CASRRLELSYNEQFF
>few|15|TRBD2|TRBJ2-1|TRBV10-1
TGCGCCAGCAGTGAGTCTTCTAGCGGGGAAATTGAGCAGTTCTTC
CASSESSSGEIEQFF
>few|12|NA|TRBJ1-2|TRBV18
TGTGCCAGCTCACAAGAGGGCTATGGCTACACCTTC
CASSQEGYGYTF
>NA|14|NA|TRBJ1-1|TRBV6-2/TRBV6-3
TGTGCCAGCAGTTTAAGGCTAGGAGGGACTGAAGCTTTCTTT
CASSLRLGGTEAFF
>once|14|NA|TRBJ1-5|TRBV7-2
TGTGCCAGCAGCTTTAACCGGGATAATCAGCCCCAGCATTTT
CASSFNRDNQPQHF
>NA|15|TRBD1|TRBJ2-2|TRBV19
TGTGCCAGTATTAGGACAGGGCGGAACACCGGGGAGCTGTTTTTT
CASIRTGRNTGELFF
>NA|13|NA|TRBJ2-5|TRBV5-1
TGCGCCAGCAGCTTGCGGCAGAAAGAGACCCAGTACTTC
CASSLRQKETQYF
>NA|12|TRBD1|TRBJ2-5|TRBV27
TGTGCCAGCAGAGGGGGCGGAGAGACCCAGTACTTC
CASRGGGETQYF
>NA|16|TRBD2|TRBJ2-5|TRBV7-9
TGTGCCAGCAGCTTAGCGGGACTAGCGGGGGAAGAGACCCAGTACTTC
CASSLAGLAGEETQYF
>few|14|TRBD1|TRBJ2-1|TRBV27
TGTGCCAGCAGTTCCGGGACAGGGGTCAATGAGCAGTTCTTC
CASSSGTGVNEQFF
>NA|11|NA|TRBJ2-5|TRBV3-1/TRBV3-2
TGTGCCAGCAGCCAAGTGGGGACCCAGTACTTC
CASSQVGTQYF
>NA|15|TRBD1|TRBJ2-2|TRBV6-5
TGTGCCAGCAGTCAGGGGGCGGGTAACACCGGGGAGCTGTTTTTT
CASSQGAGNTGELFF